Sequencing of this T cell receptor beta chain was carried out in a study of vaccination and CD4 T cells after COVID-19. In the study overall: Either the Pfizer-BioNTech BNT162b2 or Moderna mRNA-1273 vaccine was given as two doses. Study-level findings and limits: Among convalescent patients, a median roughly 86% of reactive clones emerged only after vaccination.

TCRdb reanalysed the PCR reads using MiXCR and keeps one entry per CDR3 protein. The table records about 28,000 distinct CDR3 sequences, approximately 48% of them present only once. Note on this clonotype: Its antigen is unidentified.

CDR1 and CDR2 (germline): MNHEY, SMNVEV (reference sequence). CDR3 size: 16 residues. V lost 4 bases, J lost 6 bases, and 8 bases stayed unmatched. Time point of the sample: late sampling 161 to 241 days after vaccination in three convalescent patients. The TCR was taken from a human donor who had recovered from COVID-19. This sequence joins TRBV27 and TRBJ2-2; 10 bases align to TRBD1. This specimen was CD4+ T cells from blood, taken about 7 months after SARS-CoV-2 vaccination. CDR3 DNA sequence: TGTGCCAGCAGTTCCTCCGGGACAGGGGTCTCCGGGGAGCTGTTTTTT. Its translation is CASSSSGTGVSGELFF.